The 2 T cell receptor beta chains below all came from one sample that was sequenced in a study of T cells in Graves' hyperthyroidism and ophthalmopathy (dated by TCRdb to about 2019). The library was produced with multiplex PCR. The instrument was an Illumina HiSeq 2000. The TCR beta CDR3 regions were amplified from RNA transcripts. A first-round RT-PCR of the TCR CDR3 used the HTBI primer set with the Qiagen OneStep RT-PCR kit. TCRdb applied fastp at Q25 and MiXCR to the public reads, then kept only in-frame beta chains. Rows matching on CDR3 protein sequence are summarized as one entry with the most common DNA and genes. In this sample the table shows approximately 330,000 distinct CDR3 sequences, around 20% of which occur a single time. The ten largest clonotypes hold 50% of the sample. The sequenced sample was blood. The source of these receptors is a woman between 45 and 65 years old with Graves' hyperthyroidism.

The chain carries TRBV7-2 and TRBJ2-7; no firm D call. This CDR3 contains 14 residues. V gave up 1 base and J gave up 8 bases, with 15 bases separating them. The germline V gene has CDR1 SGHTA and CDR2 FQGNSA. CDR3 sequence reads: CASSLEGPLMKQYF. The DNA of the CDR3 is TGTGCCAGCAGCTTAGAAGGTCCGCTTATGAAGCAGTACTTC.

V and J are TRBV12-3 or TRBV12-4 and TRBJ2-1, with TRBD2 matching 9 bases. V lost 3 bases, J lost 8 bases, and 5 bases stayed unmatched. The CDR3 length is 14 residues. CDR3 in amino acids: CASSFFSGSDEQFF. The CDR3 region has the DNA TGTGCCAGCAGTTTTTTTAGCGGGAGCGATGAGCAGTTCTTC.